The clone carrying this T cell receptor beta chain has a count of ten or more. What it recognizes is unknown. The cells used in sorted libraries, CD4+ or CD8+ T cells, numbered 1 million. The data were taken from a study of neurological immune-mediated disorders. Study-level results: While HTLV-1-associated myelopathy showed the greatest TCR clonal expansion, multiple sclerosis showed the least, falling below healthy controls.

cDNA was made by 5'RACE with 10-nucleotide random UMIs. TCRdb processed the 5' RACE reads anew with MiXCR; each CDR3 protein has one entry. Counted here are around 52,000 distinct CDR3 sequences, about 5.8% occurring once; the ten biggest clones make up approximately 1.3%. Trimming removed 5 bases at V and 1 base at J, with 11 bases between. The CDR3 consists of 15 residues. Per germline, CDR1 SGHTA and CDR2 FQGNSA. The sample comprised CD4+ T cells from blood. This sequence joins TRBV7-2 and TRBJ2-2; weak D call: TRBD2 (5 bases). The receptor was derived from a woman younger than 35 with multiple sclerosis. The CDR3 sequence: CASSLKRLNTGELFF. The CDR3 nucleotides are TGTGCCAGCAGCCTAAAGCGGCTGAACACCGGGGAGCTGTTTTTT.